This is a list of T cell receptor beta chains from one sample in a study of T cell responses to AZD1222 COVID-19 vaccine. Measured with immunoSEQ multiplex PCR; TCRdb has only the in-frame clones, and not every one. The sample shows about 180,000 clones, about 91% of them seen only once. The sample consisted of peripheral blood, taken 28 days after the second AZD1222 dose. The receptor set was obtained from an adult who received the AZD1222 COVID-19 vaccine. CDR3s include the opening cysteine and the closing phenylalanine or tryptophan. The D gene is left open where the match is weak. Size values are once, few and many counts, or a class for expanded clones, and some rows have none.

v_call	j_call	clone_size	d_call	cdr3_nt	cdr3_aa
TRBV19	TRBJ2-1	.	TRBD2	TGTGCCAGTAGCCTTGGGACTAGCAATGAGCAGTTCTTC	CASSLGTSNEQFF
TRBV5-1	TRBJ1-3	.	TRBD1	TGCGCCACCTCGACAGGGGGAAACTCTGGAAACACCATATATTTT	CATSTGGNSGNTIYF
TRBV28	TRBJ1-2	.	TRBD1	TGTGCCAGCAGTTTGTTCTCGACAGGGGGGGGCTACACCTTC	CASSLFSTGGGYTF
TRBV19	TRBJ2-7	.	.	TGTGCCAGTAGTAGGACAGACTACGAGCAGTACTTC	CASSRTDYEQYF
TRBV7-6	TRBJ2-6	.	.	TGTGCCAGCAGCTTAGGTCTCACCTCGGGATCTGGGGCCAACGTCCTGACTTTC	CASSLGLTSGSGANVLTF
TRBV3-1/TRBV3-2	TRBJ2-3	.	.	TGTGCCAGCAGCCAAGCCGGCCCTACAACGACTAGCACAGATACGCAGTATTTT	CASSQAGPTTTSTDTQYF
TRBV27	TRBJ1-2	.	.	TGTGCCAGCAGTTTTGTGCCTCCTAAGTATGGCTACACCTTC	CASSFVPPKYGYTF
TRBV7-6	TRBJ2-7	few	.	TGTGCCAGCAGCTCTACCCCTAAAGGGGGGGTCAACGAGCAGTACTTC	CASSSTPKGGVNEQYF
TRBV5-1	TRBJ2-7	.	.	TGCGCCAGCAGCTTGGACGGGAGCTCCTTCTACGAGCAGTACTTC	CASSLDGSSFYEQYF
TRBV28	TRBJ1-2	.	.	TGTGCCAGCAGTTTATTATCGACCCCCCCTTATGGCTACACCTTC	CASSLLSTPPYGYTF
TRBV18	TRBJ1-4	.	.	TGTGCCAGCTCACCTTCACAGCTTACAACTAATGAAAAACTGTTTTTT	CASSPSQLTTNEKLFF
TRBV30	TRBJ2-7	.	TRBD2	TGTGCCCCCGGGACTAGCGGGGGCCGATACTCCTACGAGCAGTACTTC	CAPGTSGGRYSYEQYF
TRBV30	TRBJ2-3	.	.	TGTGCCTGGAGTCGACTAAGCTCCAGCTCGGATACGCAGTATTTT	CAWSRLSSSSDTQYF
TRBV5-4	TRBJ2-1	.	.	TGTGCCAGCACCGGGACGGGGGGCACTTCCTACAATGAGCAGTTCTTC	CASTGTGGTSYNEQFF
TRBV19	TRBJ1-2	.	TRBD1	TGTGCCAGTAGTATCGGGACAGGGGTCTACACCTTC	CASSIGTGVYTF
TRBV29-1	TRBJ1-1	.	TRBD1	TGCAGCGTTGACAGGGGGCGGGCTGAAGCTTTCTTT	CSVDRGRAEAFF
TRBV19	TRBJ2-7	.	.	TGTGCCAGTAGTACCGTGGGGGAGCAGTACTTC	CASSTVGEQYF
TRBV5-6	TRBJ1-5	.	.	TGTGCCAGCAGCTTGAGAGTGAATAGCAATCAGCCCCAGCATTTT	CASSLRVNSNQPQHF
TRBV7-2	TRBJ2-7	.	.	TGTGCCAGCAGCGGCGGATTGATCGGGAACGAGCAGTACTTC	CASSGGLIGNEQYF
TRBV3-1/TRBV3-2	TRBJ1-2	.	.	TGTGCCAGCAGCCAAAGGGGAGGCGGCTACACCTTC	CASSQRGGGYTF
TRBV10-3	TRBJ1-2	few	.	TGTGCCTGCTCTGGAAGCACTAACTATGGCTACACCTTC	CACSGSTNYGYTF
TRBV19	TRBJ2-6	.	.	TGTGCCAGTAGTATCCGAGGCCCTGGGGCCAACGTCCTGACTTTC	CASSIRGPGANVLTF
TRBV30	TRBJ1-3	.	.	TGTGCCTGGAGAGAAAGACGGATCGCGGGAAACACCATATATTTT	CAWRERRIAGNTIYF
TRBV12-5	TRBJ1-3	.	.	TGTGCTAGTGGTTTCCCACTGAGCTCTGGAAACACCATATATTTT	CASGFPLSSGNTIYF
TRBV6-2/TRBV6-3	TRBJ2-6	.	.	TGTGCCAGCAGTCCCCGGGCGGGTGGGGCCAACGTCCTGACTTTC	CASSPRAGGANVLTF
TRBV28	TRBJ1-2	few	TRBD1	TGTGCCAGCAGCCCAGGGGGGGTATGGGGCTACACCTTC	CASSPGGVWGYTF
TRBV5-6	TRBJ2-3	.	.	TGTGCCAGCAGCCGGCCATCGGGGCCCACAGATACGCAGTATTTT	CASSRPSGPTDTQYF
TRBV6-5	TRBJ1-2	.	.	TGTGCCAGCTCGAGGCAGACCGCCGATGGCTACACCTTC	CASSRQTADGYTF
TRBV4-3	TRBJ2-7	many	TRBD2	TGCGCCAGCAGCCAAGGGGAGGGTAGGTACGAGCAGTACTTC	CASSQGEGRYEQYF
TRBV3-1/TRBV3-2	TRBJ1-2	.	TRBD1	TGTGCCAGCAGCCCCCTCGACAGGGAGGGTGGCTACACCTTC	CASSPLDREGGYTF
TRBV3-1/TRBV3-2	TRBJ2-7	.	.	TGTGCCAGCAGCCAAGCTGCTGGCGGTTCCTACGAGCAGTACTTC	CASSQAAGGSYEQYF
TRBV5-1	TRBJ1-4	.	TRBD1	TGCGCCAGCAGCCGGACAGGGGGAGGTGAAAAACTGTTTTTT	CASSRTGGGEKLFF
TRBV6-4	TRBJ1-2	.	.	TGTGCCAGCAGTGTGGCAGGGGATTCGGATGGCTACACCTTC	CASSVAGDSDGYTF
TRBV18	TRBJ1-1	.	TRBD1	TGTGCCAGCTCCATAGGGGGCAACACTGAAGCTTTCTTT	CASSIGGNTEAFF
TRBV7-6	TRBJ1-4	.	TRBD1	TGTGCCAGCAGCTTAGTATCAGGGGGCGCGGAAAAACTGTTTTTT	CASSLVSGGAEKLFF
TRBV9	TRBJ2-3	.	.	TGTGCCAGCAGCCCCTCGACTAGCACAGATACGCAGTATTTT	CASSPSTSTDTQYF
TRBV28	TRBJ1-2	.	.	TGTGCCACCCTATCTTATGGCTACACCTTC	CATLSYGYTF
TRBV25-1	TRBJ2-3	once	TRBD1	TGTGCCAGCAAGTCCAGGGGGACAGATACGCAGTATTTT	CASKSRGTDTQYF
TRBV7-8	TRBJ1-2	.	.	TGTGCCAGCAGCCTTAGGACCAACGGCTACACCTTC	CASSLRTNGYTF
TRBV19	TRBJ2-2	.	TRBD2	TGTGCCAGTAGTATAAAGGGGCCCGGGGGGACCGGGGAGCTGTTTTTT	CASSIKGPGGTGELFF